This T cell receptor (beta chain) was retrieved from a study of OX40 agonist ivuxolimab in advanced cancers. Overall study results and limits: Researchers did not establish what antigens the expanded peripheral T cells target. Partial responders at 0.1-3.0 mg/kg showed near-lowest clonal expansion. At 0.1 to 3.0 mg/kg and by week 6, clonal expansion occurred in CD4+ and CD8+ blood T cells.

This CDR3 comprises 16 residues. Germline CDR1 and CDR2: MNHEY and SVGAGI. V trimming: 0 bases; J trimming: 4 bases; junction bases outside the gene matches: 6. Here immunoSEQ multiplex PCR was the method, and the copy in TCRdb shows in-frame clones only, minus some. The profile shows around 67,000 clones, under 90% of them singletons. Regarding this clone: The antigen remains undetermined.

The sample was CD4+ or CD8+ T cells sorted from blood, taken in a trial of the OX40 agonist ivuxolimab. This TCR was sampled from an adult with an advanced solid tumor such as melanoma, head and neck, liver or kidney cancer. The V and J genes are TRBV6-5 and TRBJ1-2; 9 positions agree with TRBD1. DNA for the CDR3: TGTGCCAGCAGTTACTCGAGAACAGGGGGCGGCTATGGCTACACCTTC. Translating it yields CASSYSRTGGGYGYTF.